The T cell receptor beta chain under discussion was sequenced for a study of T-cell reconstitution after alpha-beta-depleted transplantation in children. Study-wide results and limits: The main origin of T-cell counts and diversity one year after transplant was newly produced T cells. Reports say that about two months after transplant, the alpha-beta T cells came out of several hundred graft clones that had expanded.

For TCRbeta, the library was prepared with unique molecular identifiers. TCRdb reprocessed the PCR reads with MiXCR, giving one entry per CDR3 protein. Here the sample spans roughly 790,000 distinct CDR3 sequences, 16% being singletons. V lost 6 bases and J lost 0, with 18 bases in between. The CDR3 contains 16 residues. Per the germline V gene, CDR1 is SNHLY and CDR2 is FYNNEI. This clonotype has more than one count but fewer than ten. Its target is not known. The TCR sequence derives from a male patient younger than 18 who had a stem cell transplant for acute lymphoblastic leukemia, so the T cells may come from the graft donor. The specimen was PBMCs, mostly from graft donor cells, collected 360 days after TCRalphabeta/CD19-depleted stem cell transplant. The chain has TRBV2 and TRBJ2-7, with D perhaps TRBD2 (5 bases). The CDR3 region has the DNA TGTGCCAGCAGATCGACTCGGGTAGCGTCCTCCTACGAGCAGTACTTC. Protein: CASRSTRVASSYEQYF.